This is a list of T cell receptor beta chains from one sample in a study of cytomegalovirus exposure and HLA in healthy donors. Clones were read by immunoSEQ multiplex PCR, and TCRdb kept only the in-frame ones, dropping some. The data show 150,000 to 200,000 clones, approximately 78% seen once. Sequences were obtained from PBMCs. The receptors originated from a girl aged 2 to 9 in good health and CMV-seropositive. CDR3s include the opening cysteine and the closing phenylalanine or tryptophan. The D gene is left open where the match is weak. Size tells how often a clone was seen (once, few, many) or the class of an expanded clone, and some rows leave it out.

j_gene: TRBJ1-1; d_gene: .; abundance: .; len: 13; v_gene: TRBV18; CDR3nt: TGTGCTGTCTCGAGGTCGGAGGACACTGAAGCTTTCTTT; CDR3aa: CAVSRSEDTEAFF
j_gene: TRBJ2-1; d_gene: .; abundance: .; len: 14; v_gene: TRBV5-1; CDR3nt: TGCGCCAGCAGCTTGGCGGGGACCTACAATGAGCAGTTCTTC; CDR3aa: CASSLAGTYNEQFF
j_gene: TRBJ2-7; d_gene: TRBD2; abundance: .; len: 13; v_gene: TRBV7-7; CDR3nt: TGTGCTAGCAGCTTAGGGACTAGCGACGAGCAGTACTTC; CDR3aa: CASSLGTSDEQYF
j_gene: TRBJ1-1; d_gene: .; abundance: once; len: 16; v_gene: TRBV2; CDR3nt: TGTGCCAGCAGTGAAAGGGGTCAAGGGAAGAACACTGAAGCTTTCTTT; CDR3aa: CASSERGQGKNTEAFF
j_gene: TRBJ1-5; d_gene: .; abundance: .; len: 19; v_gene: TRBV19; CDR3nt: TGTGCCAGTAGTACGCCTGGTGGGCAAGGTTCTGGTAGCAATCAGCCCCAGCATTTT; CDR3aa: CASSTPGGQGSGSNQPQHF
j_gene: TRBJ2-3; d_gene: .; abundance: .; len: 14; v_gene: TRBV9; CDR3nt: TGTGCCAGCAGCGCCCGACTGCGCACAGATACGCAGTATTTT; CDR3aa: CASSARLRTDTQYF
j_gene: TRBJ2-7; d_gene: TRBD1; abundance: .; len: 16; v_gene: TRBV5-4; CDR3nt: TGTGCCAGCAGCTCGGTTGGGACAGGGAGGCCCTACGAGCAGTACTTC; CDR3aa: CASSSVGTGRPYEQYF
j_gene: TRBJ2-7; d_gene: TRBD1; abundance: .; len: 13; v_gene: TRBV2; CDR3nt: TGTGCCAGCAGTACAGGGGGCAGGTGGGAGCAGTACTTC; CDR3aa: CASSTGGRWEQYF
j_gene: TRBJ2-5; d_gene: .; abundance: .; len: 13; v_gene: TRBV28; CDR3nt: TGTGCCAGCAGTTTCGAGGATATCGAGACCCAGTACTTC; CDR3aa: CASSFEDIETQYF
j_gene: TRBJ2-5; d_gene: .; abundance: .; len: 14; v_gene: TRBV7-9; CDR3nt: TGTGCCAGCAGATTCCGGGACTCCCAAGAGACCCAGTACTTC; CDR3aa: CASRFRDSQETQYF
j_gene: TRBJ2-1; d_gene: TRBD1; abundance: .; len: 16; v_gene: TRBV28; CDR3nt: TGTGCCAGCAGTTTGGTGGACAGGGGCACCTACAATGAGCAGTTCTTC; CDR3aa: CASSLVDRGTYNEQFF
j_gene: TRBJ1-2; d_gene: .; abundance: .; len: 13; v_gene: TRBV5-1; CDR3nt: TGCGCCAGCAATCCGGGTCGTACCTATGGCTACACCTTC; CDR3aa: CASNPGRTYGYTF
j_gene: TRBJ1-1; d_gene: .; abundance: .; len: 15; v_gene: TRBV7-2; CDR3nt: TGTGCCAGCAGCCCCCGGGTCTACATGAACACTGAAGCTTTCTTT; CDR3aa: CASSPRVYMNTEAFF
j_gene: TRBJ1-3; d_gene: .; abundance: few; len: 13; v_gene: TRBV5-1; CDR3nt: TGCGCCAGCAGCTTAACAGGGGGAAACACCATATATTTT; CDR3aa: CASSLTGGNTIYF
j_gene: TRBJ1-1; d_gene: .; abundance: .; len: 15; v_gene: TRBV5-6; CDR3nt: TGTGCCAGCAGCCTCCGCGGGGGGGGAAACACTGAAGCTTTCTTT; CDR3aa: CASSLRGGGNTEAFF
j_gene: TRBJ2-1; d_gene: TRBD1; abundance: .; len: 17; v_gene: TRBV6-1; CDR3nt: TGTGCCAGCAGTGCGGGACAGACCCTTCGCTCCTACAATGAGCAGTTCTTC; CDR3aa: CASSAGQTLRSYNEQFF
j_gene: TRBJ2-1; d_gene: TRBD2; abundance: few; len: 14; v_gene: TRBV6-4; CDR3nt: TGTGCCAGCAGTGACGGACTAGCGGGAGACGAGCAGTTCTTC; CDR3aa: CASSDGLAGDEQFF
j_gene: TRBJ2-1; d_gene: TRBD2; abundance: .; len: 14; v_gene: TRBV2; CDR3nt: TGTGCCAGCAGTGAAGGGCGGGGGGATAATGAGCAGTTCTTC; CDR3aa: CASSEGRGDNEQFF
j_gene: TRBJ1-1; d_gene: TRBD1; abundance: .; len: 16; v_gene: TRBV6-6; CDR3nt: TGTGCCAGCAGTTACAGGACAGGCGCCGACTTTACTGAAGCTTTCTTT; CDR3aa: CASSYRTGADFTEAFF
j_gene: TRBJ1-4; d_gene: .; abundance: few; len: 15; v_gene: TRBV4-2; CDR3nt: TGTGCCAGCAGCCAAGCGGAGGCAACTAATGAAAAACTGTTTTTT; CDR3aa: CASSQAEATNEKLFF
j_gene: TRBJ2-4; d_gene: TRBD1; abundance: many; len: 12; v_gene: TRBV30; CDR3nt: TGTGCCTGGACAGACAGGGGGAACATTCAGTACTTC; CDR3aa: CAWTDRGNIQYF
j_gene: TRBJ2-7; d_gene: TRBD2; abundance: .; len: 16; v_gene: TRBV30; CDR3nt: TGTGCCTGGAGTGCCCTGACTAGCGGGCTTTCCTACGAGCAGTACTTC; CDR3aa: CAWSALTSGLSYEQYF
j_gene: TRBJ2-7; d_gene: .; abundance: few; len: 13; v_gene: TRBV30; CDR3nt: TGTGCCTGGAGTGCAGGGCTCGGCTACGAGCAGTACTTC; CDR3aa: CAWSAGLGYEQYF
j_gene: TRBJ1-5; d_gene: .; abundance: .; len: 16; v_gene: TRBV4-2; CDR3nt: TGTGCCAGCAGCCAGGCTACAGGGTCACGTAATCAGCCCCAGCATTTT; CDR3aa: CASSQATGSRNQPQHF
j_gene: TRBJ2-5; d_gene: .; abundance: .; len: 13; v_gene: TRBV5-8; CDR3nt: TGTGCCAGCAGCTTGTCGCCCGTCGAGGCCCAGTACTTC; CDR3aa: CASSLSPVEAQYF
j_gene: TRBJ2-3; d_gene: TRBD2; abundance: .; len: 16; v_gene: TRBV4-1; CDR3nt: TGCGCCAGCCAGCTCGCGGGGGGATCCTTGACAGATACGCAGTATTTT; CDR3aa: CASQLAGGSLTDTQYF
j_gene: TRBJ2-1; d_gene: TRBD1; abundance: .; len: 13; v_gene: TRBV30; CDR3nt: TGTGCCTGGAACAGGGGCGCAAGCAATGAGCAGTTCTTC; CDR3aa: CAWNRGASNEQFF